The 11 T cell receptor beta chains below come from one sample, sequenced in a study of T-cell memory formation after mild COVID-19. TCRdb processed the 5' RACE reads anew with MiXCR; each CDR3 protein has one entry. The repertoire holds hundreds of thousands of distinct CDR3 sequences, with roughly 19% as singletons. The source material was PBMCs or a T cell subset sorted from them (not recorded which). All receptors come from a man in his late teens or twenties who had mild COVID-19 (a few samples of this study predate the infection). Cell type and time point are not known.

This clonotype was detected only a few times. The chain employs TRBV6-2 or TRBV6-3 and TRBJ1-5; maybe TRBD1 (6 bases). V was trimmed by 0 bases and J by 6 bases, leaving 9 bases between them. CDR1 is MNHEY, CDR2 SVGEGT, per germline. The CDR3 consists of 14 residues. CDR3 in amino acids: CASSYSQGFQPQHF. The CDR3 DNA reads as TGTGCCAGCAGTTACTCTCAGGGGTTTCAGCCCCAGCATTTT.

The chain couples TRBV7-8 to TRBJ2-5, with TRBD2 matching over 8 bases. The CDR3 contains 14 residues. Trimming removed 5 bases from V and 5 bases from J; junction bases left unmatched: 7. The germline V gene encodes CDR1 SGHVS and CDR2 FQNEAQ. In nucleotides, the CDR3 is TGTGCCAGCAGCGTTTCGGGGGGGGTCGAGACCCAGTACTTC. Protein sequence: CASSVSGGVETQYF. The full variable domain, in which reference TRBV7-8 and TRBJ2-5 provide the parts outside the CDR3, is GAGVSQSPRYKVAKRGQDVALRCDPISGHVSLFWYQQALGQGPEFLTYFQNEAQLDKSGLPSDRFFAERPEGSVSTLKIQRTQQEDSAVYLCASSVSGGVETQYFGPGTRLLVL.

The CDR3 loop reads CSVEVGPSETQYF. CDR3 sequence (DNA): TGCAGCGTTGAGGTTGGCCCCTCGGAGACCCAGTACTTC. The chain uses TRBV29-1 and TRBJ2-5, with D uncertain. V lost 3 bases and J lost 5, with 13 bases in between. The CDR3 consists of 13 residues. From germline, CDR1 is SQVTM and CDR2 ANQGSEA. The whole variable domain, filled in from reference TRBV29-1 and TRBJ2-5, reads SAVISQKPSRDICQRGTSLTIQCQVDSQVTMMFWYRQQPGQSLTLIATANQGSEATYESGFVIDKFPISRPNLTFSTLTVSNMSPEDSSIYLCSVEVGPSETQYFGPGTRLLVL.

This clonotype has only a few counts. The V and J genes are TRBV4-1 and TRBJ1-1; the D is unclear. Germline V CDR1 and CDR2: MGHRA, YSYEKL. The CDR3 is made up of 16 amino acids. Trimming shortened V by 3 bases and J by 0 bases, and 14 bases separated the two germline ends. This CDR3 reads CASSQWVGPMNTEAFF. The CDR3 nucleotides read TGCGCCAGCAGCCAGTGGGTGGGCCCCATGAACACTGAAGCTTTCTTT.

This clonotype appeared a few times. This chain connects TRBV20-1 to TRBJ1-6; no clear D. Per germline, CDR1 DFQATT and CDR2 SNEGSKA (reference sequence). This CDR3 region has 12 residues. V was shortened by 3 bases and J by 14 bases, with 14 bases between the two germline ends. The CDR3 here is CSASGPTSALHF. In nucleotides, the CDR3 is TGCAGTGCTAGCGGCCCGACCTCCGCCCTCCACTTT.

The chain uses TRBV5-1 and TRBJ1-1; D uncertain. Germline V gene data show CDR1 as SGHRS and CDR2 as YFSETQ. The CDR3 spans 17 residues. Deletions cut 0 bases from V and 0 bases from J, with 15 bases between. The CDR3 here is CASSLDLGRHMNTEAFF. CDR3 DNA sequence: TGCGCCAGCAGCTTGGATCTCGGACGTCACATGAACACTGAAGCTTTCTTT.

This clonotype was counted only a few times. The chain is built from TRBV4-3 and TRBJ2-3; D not certain. This CDR3 comprises 18 residues. Germline loops: CDR1 LGHNA, CDR2 YSLEER. V lost 0 bases and J 0 bases, leaving 16 bases between the germline ends. CDR3 protein: CASSQDQARGESTDTQYF. In nucleotides, the CDR3 is TGCGCCAGCAGCCAAGACCAGGCCCGCGGAGAAAGCACAGATACGCAGTATTTT.

This chain links TRBV14 with TRBJ2-7; tentative D call: TRBD1 (5 bases). Trimming stripped 0 bases from V and 3 bases from J, with 21 bases between. This CDR3 has 18 residues. The germline V gene encodes CDR1 SGHDN and CDR2 FVKESK. The CDR3 nucleotides are TGTGCCAGCAGCCAAGATGGGGCTGGGCAGGCCGACCACTACGAGCAGTACTTC. Amino acid sequence: CASSQDGAGQADHYEQYF.

This clonotype was counted only a few times. This chain connects TRBV6-1 to TRBJ2-7; D is possibly TRBD1 (5 bases). Trimming removed 4 bases from V and 5 bases from J, with 12 bases in between. This CDR3 region has 13 residues. From germline, CDR1 is MNHNS and CDR2 SASEGT. The CDR3 bases are TGTGCCAGCAGTGCTGTCAGGGTGAACGAGCAGTACGTC. Translation: CASSAVRVNEQYV.

The rearrangement uses TRBV2 and TRBJ2-7; D is uncertain. The V and J ends lost 7 bases and 0 bases respectively, with 10 bases between them. This CDR3 comprises 13 residues. The germline CDR1 and CDR2 sequences are SNHLY and FYNNEI. The CDR3 DNA sequence: TGTGCCAGCATAGGGCAAAGCTCCTACGAGCAGTACGTC. Amino acids: CASIGQSSYEQYV.

The CDR3 protein is CASSRSLATLDEQFF. The DNA for the CDR3 is TGTGCCAGCAGTCGCTCGCTAGCGACGTTGGATGAGCAGTTCTTC. The chain couples TRBV11-3 to TRBJ2-1; weak D call: TRBD2 (6 bases). This CDR3 has 15 amino acids. The V end lost 6 bases, the J end lost 8 bases, and 20 bases lay between the germline ends. Germline-derived CDR1 and CDR2 are SGHNT and YENEEA.